This T cell receptor beta chain was identified during a study of cytomegalovirus exposure and HLA in healthy donors. Study findings and constraints: Rarity held for most TCR sequences, but there were some public TCRs that occurred in many donors. In vitro checks showed that three CMV-associated chains really do target CMV antigens. With high specificity and sensitivity, the classifier reportedly diagnosed cytomegalovirus status.

Germline-derived CDR1 and CDR2 are SEHNR and FQNEAQ (reference sequence). The CDR3 is 16 residues long. V lost 1 base and J 9 bases, leaving 19 bases between the germline ends. Sequencing used immunoSEQ multiplex PCR; TCRdb keeps in-frame clones, though not all of them. The sample includes roughly 120,000 clones, roughly nine tenths seen only once; the top ten take around 4.5%. Points on this clone: The antigen remains undetermined.

Donors came from a validation cohort of approximately 110 subjects, distinct from the first 666-subject cohort. This sequence joins TRBV7-9 and TRBJ1-5, with TRBD1 as a possible D gene (6 bases). The origin of this receptor is a young man in good health and CMV-seropositive. Sequenced sample: PBMCs. The chain's CDR3 is CASSLGAGVVSGPQHF. The CDR3 DNA follows: TGTGCCAGCAGCTTAGGGGCAGGGGTTGTGTCAGGGCCCCAGCATTTT.